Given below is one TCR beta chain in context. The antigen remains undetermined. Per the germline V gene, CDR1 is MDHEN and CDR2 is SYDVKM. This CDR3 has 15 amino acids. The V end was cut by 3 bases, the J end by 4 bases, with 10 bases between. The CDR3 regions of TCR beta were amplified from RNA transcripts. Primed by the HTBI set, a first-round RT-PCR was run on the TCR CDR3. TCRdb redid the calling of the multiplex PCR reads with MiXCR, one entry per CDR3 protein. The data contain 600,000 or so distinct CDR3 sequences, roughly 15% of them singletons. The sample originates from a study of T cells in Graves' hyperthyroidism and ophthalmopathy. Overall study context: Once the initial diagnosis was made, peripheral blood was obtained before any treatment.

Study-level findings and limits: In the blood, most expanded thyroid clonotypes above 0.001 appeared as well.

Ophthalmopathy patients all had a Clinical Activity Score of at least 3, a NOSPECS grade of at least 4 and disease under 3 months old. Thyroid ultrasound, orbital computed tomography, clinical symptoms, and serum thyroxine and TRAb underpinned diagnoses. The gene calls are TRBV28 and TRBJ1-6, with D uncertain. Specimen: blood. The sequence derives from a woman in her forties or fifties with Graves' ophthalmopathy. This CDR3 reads CASSFAQLYNSPLHF. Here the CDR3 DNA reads TGTGCCAGCAGTTTTGCACAGCTTTATAATTCACCCCTCCACTTT.